The next 14 T cell receptor beta chains were all read from a single sample in a study of cytomegalovirus exposure and HLA in healthy donors. The PCR employed 60 Vbeta primers together with 13 Jbeta primers. This table comes from immunoSEQ multiplex PCR, and its TCRdb copy is limited to in-frame clones, with some not included. The sample consists of about 130,000 clones, approximately 69% of them appearing once. The specimen was PBMCs. The receptor source for this set is a man between 40 and 49 years old in good health and CMV-seropositive.

J is TRBJ2-5 and V is TRBV7-9; 7 positions match TRBD1. V lost 5 bases and J lost 2; bases outside the gene matches: 8. This CDR3 is 15 amino acids long. CDR1 and CDR2 from the germline V gene are SEHNR and FQNEAQ (reference sequence). CDR3 loop: CASSQYTGDQETQYF. For the CDR3, the DNA is TGTGCCAGCAGCCAATATACAGGGGATCAAGAGACCCAGTACTTC. The full variable domain, in which reference TRBV7-9 and TRBJ2-5 provide the parts outside the CDR3, is DTGVSQNPRHKITKRGQNVTFRCDPISEHNRLYWYRQTLGQGPEFLTYFQNEAQLEKSRLLSDRFSAERPKGSFSTLEIQRTEQGDSAMYLCASSQYTGDQETQYFGPGTRLLVL.

The rearrangement links TRBV14 to TRBJ1-2; D may be TRBD1 (6 bases). Germline assignment: CDR1 SGHDN and CDR2 FVKESK. The ends were cut back, 0 bases at V and 7 bases at J, with 12 bases in the middle. CDR3 length equals 14 residues. The CDR3 DNA follows: TGTGCCAGCAGCCAAGAGATAGGGGGACGTGGCTACACCTTC. It translates to CASSQEIGGRGYTF.

The J gene is TRBJ2-1, the V gene TRBV9; D is unclear. The CDR3 is 16 residues long. Trimming took 0 bases from V and 0 from J, leaving 10 bases between them. Looked up from germline, CDR1 is SGDLS and CDR2 is YYNGEE. The DNA for the CDR3 is TGTGCCAGCAGCGTAGGGTTGGAGAGCTCCTACAATGAGCAGTTCTTC. Its translation is CASSVGLESSYNEQFF.

This rearrangement joins TRBV19 to TRBJ1-2, with a weak D call TRBD1 (6 bases). V was trimmed by 5 bases and J by 1 base, leaving 11 bases between them. This CDR3 has 14 residues. CDR1 LNHDA and CDR2 SQIVND come from the germline V gene (reference sequence). The CDR3 nucleotides are TGTGCCAGTAGTCAGGGGTATCTTAACTATGGCTACACCTTC. Protein product: CASSQGYLNYGYTF.

The J gene is TRBJ2-3, the V gene TRBV14, with 8 bases aligning to TRBD2. Per germline, CDR1 SGHDN and CDR2 FVKESK. This CDR3 spans 15 amino acids. The ends lost 1 base at V and 7 bases at J; junction bases unmatched: 7. The CDR3 DNA reads TGTGCCAGCAGCCAAGGTGTAGCGGGACTATATACGCAGTATTTT. It encodes CASSQGVAGLYTQYF.

This sequence joins TRBV28 and TRBJ1-2; D unresolved. Germline CDR1 is MDHEN and CDR2 is SYDVKM. This CDR3 region has 11 residues. V gave up 6 bases and J gave up 7 bases, with 9 bases separating them. CDR3: CASSSDFGYTF. The CDR3 DNA reads TGTGCCAGCAGCTCCGACTTTGGCTACACCTTC.

V and J are TRBV19 and TRBJ2-1; a possible D gene is TRBD2 (5 bases). The CDR3 runs 13 residues. Per germline, CDR1 LNHDA and CDR2 SQIVND (reference sequence). V lost 3 bases, J lost 12 bases, and 15 bases lay in between. The DNA for the CDR3 is TGTGCCAGTAGTATTGGATCGGGGTCTGGGCAGTTCTTC. Amino acid sequence: CASSIGSGSGQFF.

The rearrangement uses TRBV30 and TRBJ2-7, with TRBD2 identical over 12 bases. Per germline, CDR1 GTSNPN and CDR2 SVGIG (reference sequence). The V segment lost 6 bases and the J segment 1 base; nucleotides outside the gene matches: 7. This CDR3 comprises 15 residues. The CDR3 region is CACPSGGGPSYEQYF. DNA for the CDR3: TGTGCCTGCCCTAGCGGGGGGGGACCTTCCTACGAGCAGTACTTC. The whole variable domain, remainder taken from reference TRBV30 and TRBJ2-7, is SQTIHQWPATLVQPVGSPLSLECTVEGTSNPNLYWYRQAAGRGLQLLFYSVGIGQISSEVPQNLSASRPQDRQFILSSKKLLLSDSGFYLCACPSGGGPSYEQYFGPGTRLTVT.

The chain has TRBV7-6 and TRBJ2-5; 7 bases map to TRBD2. CDR3 length: 16 residues. J lost 4 bases, V lost 5 bases, and 13 bases had no gene match. From germline, CDR1 is SGHVS and CDR2 FNYEAQ. The CDR3 reads CASSPLDWREPETQYF. DNA of the CDR3: TGTGCCAGCAGCCCACTGGACTGGCGGGAGCCAGAGACCCAGTACTTC. Full variable domain (rest looked up from reference TRBV7-6 and TRBJ2-5): GAGVSQSPRYKVTKRGQDVALRCDPISGHVSLYWYRQALGQGPEFLTYFNYEAQQDKSGLPNDRFSAERPEGSISTLTIQRTEQRDSAMYRCASSPLDWREPETQYFGPGTRLLVL.

CDR3 sequence: CASSPQQDDGYTF. DNA for the CDR3: TGTGCCAGCTCACCACAACAGGATGATGGCTACACCTTC. The V gene is TRBV18, the J gene TRBJ1-2, with a tentative D call TRBD1 (5 bases). Looked up from germline, CDR1 is KGHSH and CDR2 is LQKENI. This CDR3 region has 13 residues. The ends were cut back, 1 base at V and 6 bases at J, with 9 bases in the middle.

This chain joins TRBV5-1 and TRBJ2-5; 11 bases line up with TRBD1. The trim removed 9 bases at V and 4 bases at J, leaving 8 bases unmatched. Germline V gives CDR1 SGHRS, CDR2 YFSETQ. This CDR3 is 14 amino acids long. CDR3 DNA sequence: TGCGCCACCCGGTGGGGACAGGGGGGAGAGACCCAGTACTTC. Its translation is CATRWGQGGETQYF.

CDR3 amino acids: CASSEAWTDYGYTF. The CDR3 DNA reads TGTGCCAGCAGTGAAGCTTGGACAGACTATGGCTACACCTTC. V usage is TRBV2 and J usage is TRBJ1-2, with a weak D call TRBD1 (6 bases). The CDR3 is made up of 14 amino acids. With 0 bases removed from V and 3 bases from J, the gap between germline ends came to 8 bases. Germline V gives CDR1 SNHLY, CDR2 FYNNEI.

This chain connects TRBV5-6 to TRBJ2-1; unclear D gene. Trimming stripped 2 bases from V and 9 bases from J, with 21 bases between. The CDR3 contains 16 residues. In germline, CDR1 is SGHDT, CDR2 YYEEEE. The CDR3 sequence is CASSFYKANQNSEQFF. The CDR3 region has the DNA TGTGCCAGCAGCTTCTATAAAGCGAACCAAAATTCTGAGCAGTTCTTC.

This rearrangement joins TRBV19 to TRBJ2-2; 11 nucleotides match TRBD1. Trimming removed 9 bases from V and 5 bases from J; junction bases left unmatched: 5. Germline V gives CDR1 LNHDA, CDR2 SQIVND (reference sequence). CDR3 length: 14 residues. CDR3 region: CASGQGARTGELFF. The DNA of the CDR3 is TGTGCCAGCGGACAGGGGGCGCGTACCGGGGAGCTGTTTTTT.